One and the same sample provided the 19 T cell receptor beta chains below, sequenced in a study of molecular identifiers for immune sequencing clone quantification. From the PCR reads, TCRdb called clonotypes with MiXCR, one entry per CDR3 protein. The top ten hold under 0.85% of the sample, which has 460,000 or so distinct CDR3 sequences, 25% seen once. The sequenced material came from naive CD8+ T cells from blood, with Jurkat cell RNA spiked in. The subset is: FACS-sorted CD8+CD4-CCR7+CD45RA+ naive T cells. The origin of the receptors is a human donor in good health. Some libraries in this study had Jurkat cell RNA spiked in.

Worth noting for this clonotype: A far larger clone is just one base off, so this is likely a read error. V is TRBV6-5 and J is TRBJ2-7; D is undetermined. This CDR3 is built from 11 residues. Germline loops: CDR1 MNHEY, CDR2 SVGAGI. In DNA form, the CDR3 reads TGTGCCTGCAGTACGACCTACGAGCAGTACTTC. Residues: CACSTTYEQYF.

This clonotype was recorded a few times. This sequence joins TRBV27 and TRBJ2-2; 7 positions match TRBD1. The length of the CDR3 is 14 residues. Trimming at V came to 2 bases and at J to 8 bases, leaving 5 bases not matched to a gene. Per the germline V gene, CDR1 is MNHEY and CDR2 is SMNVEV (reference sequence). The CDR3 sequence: CASSLDRDVGELFF. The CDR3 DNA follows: TGTGCCAGCAGTTTAGACAGGGATGTAGGGGAGCTGTTTTTT.

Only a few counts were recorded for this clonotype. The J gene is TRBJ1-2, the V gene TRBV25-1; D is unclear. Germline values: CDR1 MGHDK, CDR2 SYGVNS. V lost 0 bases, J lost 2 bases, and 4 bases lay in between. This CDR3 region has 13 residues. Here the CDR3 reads CASSEYMNYGYTF. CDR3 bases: TGTGCCAGCAGTGAATATATGAACTATGGCTACACCTTC.

DNA for the CDR3: TGTGCCAGTAGTATTAATCCGGGACAGAGTAATTCACCCCTCCACTTT. This translates into CASSINPGQSNSPLHF. The chain links TRBV19 to TRBJ1-6; 7 nucleotides match TRBD1. CDR3 length: 16 residues. Germline loops: CDR1 LNHDA, CDR2 SQIVND (reference sequence). The J segment lost 6 bases and the V segment lost 3 bases, leaving 8 bases of the junction unmatched.

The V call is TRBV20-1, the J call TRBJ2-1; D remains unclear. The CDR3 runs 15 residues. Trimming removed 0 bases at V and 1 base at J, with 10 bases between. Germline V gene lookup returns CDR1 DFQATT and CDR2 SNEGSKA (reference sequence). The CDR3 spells CSARDRSWSYNEQFF. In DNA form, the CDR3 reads TGCAGTGCTAGAGATCGGTCCTGGTCCTACAATGAGCAGTTCTTC.

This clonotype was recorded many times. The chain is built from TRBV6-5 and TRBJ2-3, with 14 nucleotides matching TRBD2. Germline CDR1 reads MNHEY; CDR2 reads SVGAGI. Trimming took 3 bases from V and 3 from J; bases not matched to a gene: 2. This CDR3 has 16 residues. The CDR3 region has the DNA TGTGCCAGCAGTTATGGGACTAGCGGGGGAACAGATACGCAGTATTTT. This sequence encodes CASSYGTSGGTDTQYF.

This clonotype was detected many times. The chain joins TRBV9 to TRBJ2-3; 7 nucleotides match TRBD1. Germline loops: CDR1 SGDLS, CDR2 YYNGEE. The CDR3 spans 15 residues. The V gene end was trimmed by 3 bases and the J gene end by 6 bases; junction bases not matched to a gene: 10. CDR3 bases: TGTGCCAGCAGCGGCCGGGACAGCCCTTTGGATACGCAGTATTTT. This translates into CASSGRDSPLDTQYF.

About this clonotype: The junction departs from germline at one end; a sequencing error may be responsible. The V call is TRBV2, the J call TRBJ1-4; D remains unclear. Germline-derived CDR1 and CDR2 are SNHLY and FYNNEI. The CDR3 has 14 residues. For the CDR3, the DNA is TGTGCCAGCAGTGACCGGGTAGAGGATGAAAAACTGGTTTTT. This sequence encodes CASSDRVEDEKLVF.

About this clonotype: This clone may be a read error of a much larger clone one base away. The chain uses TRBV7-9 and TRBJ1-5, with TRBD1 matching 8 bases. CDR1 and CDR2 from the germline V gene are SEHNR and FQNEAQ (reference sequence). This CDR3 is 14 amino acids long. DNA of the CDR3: TGTGCCAGCAGCCCAGGGGGCTTTGGTCAGCCCCAGGATTTT. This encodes CASSPGGFGQPQDF.

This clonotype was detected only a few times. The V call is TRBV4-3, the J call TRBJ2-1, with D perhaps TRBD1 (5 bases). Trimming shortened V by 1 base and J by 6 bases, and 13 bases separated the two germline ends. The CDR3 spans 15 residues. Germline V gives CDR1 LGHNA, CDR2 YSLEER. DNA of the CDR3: TGCGCCAGCAGCCAAGGATCCCTTCAGGGCAATGAGCAGTTCTTC. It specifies CASSQGSLQGNEQFF.

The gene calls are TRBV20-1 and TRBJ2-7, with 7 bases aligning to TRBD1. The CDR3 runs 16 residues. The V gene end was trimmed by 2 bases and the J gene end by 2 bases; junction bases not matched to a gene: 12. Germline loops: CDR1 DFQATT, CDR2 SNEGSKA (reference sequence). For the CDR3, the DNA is TGCAGTGCTAGAATACTGGGGGACAGTACTCCCTACGAGCAGTACTTC. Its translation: CSARILGDSTPYEQYF.

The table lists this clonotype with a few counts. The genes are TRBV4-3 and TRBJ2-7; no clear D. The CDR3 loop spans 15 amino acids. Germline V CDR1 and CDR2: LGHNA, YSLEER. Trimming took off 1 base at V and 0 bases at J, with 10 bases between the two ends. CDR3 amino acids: CASSQGLPLSYEQYF. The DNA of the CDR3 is TGCGCCAGCAGCCAAGGACTCCCTCTCTCCTACGAGCAGTACTTC.

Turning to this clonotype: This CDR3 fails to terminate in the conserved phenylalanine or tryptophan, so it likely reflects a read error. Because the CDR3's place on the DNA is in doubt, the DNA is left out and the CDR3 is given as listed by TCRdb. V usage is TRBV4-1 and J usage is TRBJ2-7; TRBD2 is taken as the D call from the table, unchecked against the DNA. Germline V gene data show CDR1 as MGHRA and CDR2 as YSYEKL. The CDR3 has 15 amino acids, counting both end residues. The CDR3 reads CASSPGPSPTYEQYS.

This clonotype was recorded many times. The CDR3 loop is CASSPGLATDTQYF. The CDR3 DNA is TGTGCCAGCAGCCCGGGACTAGCTACAGATACGCAGTATTTT. The V call is TRBV3-1, the J call TRBJ2-3; 9 bases line up with TRBD2. Germline-derived CDR1 and CDR2 are LGHDT and YNNKEL (reference sequence). CDR3 length: 14 residues. The junction had 2 bases not matched to a gene; V was cut back by 4 bases and J by 3 bases.

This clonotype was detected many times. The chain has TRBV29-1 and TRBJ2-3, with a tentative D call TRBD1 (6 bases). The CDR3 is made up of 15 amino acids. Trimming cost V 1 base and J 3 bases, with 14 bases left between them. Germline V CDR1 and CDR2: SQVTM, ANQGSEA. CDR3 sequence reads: CSVEVGQGWTDTQYF. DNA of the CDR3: TGCAGCGTTGAAGTTGGCCAGGGGTGGACAGATACGCAGTATTTT.

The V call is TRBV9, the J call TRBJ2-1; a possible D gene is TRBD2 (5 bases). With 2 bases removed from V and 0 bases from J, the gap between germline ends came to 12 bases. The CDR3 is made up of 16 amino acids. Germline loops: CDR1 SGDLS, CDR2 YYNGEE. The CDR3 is CASSVSGSSSYNEQFF. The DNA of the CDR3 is TGTGCCAGCAGCGTCAGCGGCTCGAGCTCCTACAATGAGCAGTTCTTC.

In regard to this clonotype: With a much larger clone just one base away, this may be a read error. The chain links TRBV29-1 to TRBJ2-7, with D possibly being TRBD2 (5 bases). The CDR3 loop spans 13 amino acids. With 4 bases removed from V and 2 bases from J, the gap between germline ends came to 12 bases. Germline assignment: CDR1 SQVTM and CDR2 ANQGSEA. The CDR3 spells CSVAEAKTYEQYF. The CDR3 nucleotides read TGCAGCGTTGCGGAGGCCAAAACCTACGAGCAGTACTTC.

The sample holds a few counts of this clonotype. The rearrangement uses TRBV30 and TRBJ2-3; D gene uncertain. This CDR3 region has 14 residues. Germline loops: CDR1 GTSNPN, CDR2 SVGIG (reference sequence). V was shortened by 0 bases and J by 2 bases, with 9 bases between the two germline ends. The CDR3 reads CAWSVTSDTDTQYF. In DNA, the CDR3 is TGTGCCTGGAGTGTAACGAGTGACACAGATACGCAGTATTTT.

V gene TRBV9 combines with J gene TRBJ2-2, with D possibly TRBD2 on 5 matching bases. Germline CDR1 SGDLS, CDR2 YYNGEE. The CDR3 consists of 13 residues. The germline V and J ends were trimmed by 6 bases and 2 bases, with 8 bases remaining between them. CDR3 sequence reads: CASMGVNTGELFF. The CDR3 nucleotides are TGTGCCAGCATGGGAGTAAACACCGGGGAGCTGTTTTTT.